The 9 T cell receptor beta chains below come from one sample, sequenced in a study of shared clonotypes between healthy human individuals. Repertoires were generated with immunoSEQ multiplex PCR, while TCRdb's copy carries only in-frame clones and drops some. The sample holds 2 million to 2.5 million clones, over 85% seen once. The specimen sequenced was naive CD4+ T cells from PBMCs. Subset defined: CD45RA+ positively selected. These receptors originate from a man younger than 35 in good health. Some clones in this sample may be carry-over from other donors' samples.

The CDR3: CASSVGFEGWEKLFF. DNA for the CDR3: TGTGCCAGCAGCGTTGGATTCGAGGGGTGGGAAAAACTGTTTTTT. This rearrangement joins TRBV9 to TRBJ1-4, with TRBD1 as a possible D gene (5 bases). Trimming took 2 bases from V and 8 from J, leaving 16 bases between them. The length of the CDR3 is 15 residues. Germline V gene data show CDR1 as SGDLS and CDR2 as YYNGEE.

The chain has TRBV9 and TRBJ2-1, with 8 bases lining up with TRBD2. Germline trimming cut 6 bases from V and 0 bases from J; bases unmatched to any gene: 5. Germline V lookup: CDR1 SGDLS, CDR2 YYNGEE. CDR3 size: 15 residues. In nucleotides, the CDR3 is TGTGCCAGCACGGCTAGCGGGTCCTCCTACAATGAGCAGTTCTTC. It translates to CASTASGSSYNEQFF.

The chain links TRBV6-5 to TRBJ2-1; 12 bases match TRBD2. The CDR3 contains 15 residues. Trimming took 6 bases from V and 10 from J; bases not matched to a gene: 10. CDR1 is MNHEY, CDR2 SVGAGI, per germline. The CDR3 region has the DNA TGTGCCAGCAGCTACCGACTAGCGGGAGCGTGGGAGCAGTTCTTC. Protein sequence: CASSYRLAGAWEQFF.

CDR3 sequence reads: CASRFRGLAGEQFF. The CDR3 DNA reads as TGTGCCAGCAGATTTAGGGGACTAGCGGGAGAGCAGTTCTTC. The gene calls are TRBV13 and TRBJ2-1, with 13 bases lining up with TRBD2. In germline, CDR1 is PRHDT, CDR2 FYEKMQ (reference sequence). The CDR3 is 14 amino acids. J was trimmed by 10 bases and V by 6 bases; bases with no gene match: 6.

This clone appeared a few times. The chain is built from TRBV19 and TRBJ1-2, with 7 bases that match TRBD1. Germline V gene sequence: CDR1 LNHDA, CDR2 SQIVND (reference sequence). V lost 4 bases to trimming and J lost 0 bases; unmatched junction nucleotides: 8. The CDR3 has 16 amino acids. This chain's CDR3 is CASSKGPGGANYGYTF. As DNA, the CDR3 is TGTGCCAGTAGTAAGGGACCAGGGGGAGCTAACTATGGCTACACCTTC.

J is TRBJ2-2 and V is TRBV18; TRBD1 matches 9 bases. From germline, CDR1 is KGHSH and CDR2 LQKENI. This CDR3 comprises 14 residues. Germline trimming cut 9 bases from V and 5 bases from J; bases unmatched to any gene: 7. The DNA for the CDR3 is TGTGCCAGTGGACCGGGACAGGGAACCGGGGAGCTGTTTTTT. Encoded protein: CASGPGQGTGELFF.

The genes are TRBV6-6 and TRBJ2-7, with 9 bases fitting TRBD1. This CDR3 is built from 15 residues. Trimming cost V 8 bases and J 3 bases; bases outside gene matches: 11. Germline V gives CDR1 MNHNY, CDR2 SVGAGI (reference sequence). CDR3 protein: CASGGTGGEVYEQYF. The CDR3 DNA reads as TGTGCCAGCGGCGGAACAGGGGGCGAGGTCTACGAGCAGTACTTC.

This clone appeared once. The DNA for the CDR3 is TGTGCCAGCAGTTTGGCCGGGACAGGGAGGGACGGGCAGTACTTC. The encoded protein is CASSLAGTGRDGQYF. This rearrangement joins TRBV28 to TRBJ2-7; 9 bases map to TRBD1. Germline V gives CDR1 MDHEN, CDR2 SYDVKM. CDR3 size: 15 residues. V gave up 3 bases and J gave up 9 bases; unmatched junction bases: 12.

V and J are TRBV18 and TRBJ1-3; no firm D call. CDR3 length equals 15 residues. Looked up from germline, CDR1 is KGHSH and CDR2 is LQKENI. V lost 3 bases to trimming and J lost 4 bases, with 13 bases between them. The CDR3 sequence is CASSPARANGNTIYF. CDR3 in DNA: TGTGCCAGCTCACCCGCCCGGGCGAACGGAAACACCATATATTTT.